This note documents a single TCR beta chain sequence. This specimen comes from a study of blood T cell repertoires in COVID-19. At the level of the study: Acute and convalescent COVID-19 specimens originated in the United States, Italy and Spain. Nucleic acid was either cDNA or gDNA, and it came from T cells, B-cell-depleted T cells, or PBMCs.

Germline V lookup: CDR1 MNHEY, CDR2 SVGAGI. The CDR3 consists of 13 residues. Trimming took 6 bases from V and 4 from J, leaving 7 bases between them. As processed by the authors: Reference gene primer amplification gave estimated nucleated cell counts. Only in-frame clones appear in the TCRdb table, and some are missing; sequencing was by immunoSEQ multiplex PCR. Clone size and V and J calls were adopted from that table, with D and trimming inferred from the DNA. The table lists 15,000 to 20,000 clones, about three quarters of them singletons, with about 8.3% in the top ten. The source material was peripheral blood. The sequence came from a man in his fifties or sixties with acute or convalescent COVID-19. This chain links TRBV6-5 with TRBJ1-6; no definite D call. For the CDR3, the DNA is TGTGCCAGCAGAGCCGGGTATAATTCACCCCTCCACTTT. Residues: CASRAGYNSPLHF.